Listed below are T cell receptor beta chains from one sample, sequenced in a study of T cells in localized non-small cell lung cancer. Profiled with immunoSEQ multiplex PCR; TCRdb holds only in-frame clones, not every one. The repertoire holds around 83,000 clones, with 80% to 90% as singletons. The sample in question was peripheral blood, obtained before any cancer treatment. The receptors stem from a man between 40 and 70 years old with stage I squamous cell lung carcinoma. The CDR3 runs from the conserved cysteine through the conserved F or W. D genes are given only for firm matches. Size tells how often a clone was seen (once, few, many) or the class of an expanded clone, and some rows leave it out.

CASSPGDRQPQHF	TGTGCCAGCTCACCGGGGGACAGGCAGCCCCAGCATTTT	TRBD1	TRBV18	.	13	TRBJ1-5
CASSLAEGEGYTF	TGCGCCAGCAGCTTGGCCGAGGGGGAGGGCTACACCTTC	.	TRBV5-1	.	13	TRBJ1-2
CASSRLAGGQETQYF	TGTGCCAGCAGCCGACTAGCGGGGGGGCAAGAGACCCAGTACTTC	TRBD2	TRBV7-9	.	15	TRBJ2-5
CARKGQGDSPLHF	TGTGCCAGAAAAGGACAGGGGGATTCACCCCTCCACTTT	TRBD1	TRBV2	.	13	TRBJ1-6
CAISGGPEQFF	TGTGCCATCTCGGGGGGGCCTGAGCAGTTCTTC	TRBD2	TRBV10-3	.	11	TRBJ2-1
CASSPDPSASNYGYTF	TGTGCCAGCAGCCCGGACCCCTCGGCCTCTAACTATGGCTACACCTTC	.	TRBV11-1	.	16	TRBJ1-2
CASTARWNTPEKLFF	TGTGCCAGCACCGCTAGGTGGAATACCCCTGAAAAACTGTTTTTT	.	TRBV2	.	15	TRBJ1-4
CASMRQGAYNSPLHF	TGTGCCAGCATGCGCCAGGGGGCCTATAATTCACCCCTCCACTTT	TRBD1	TRBV6-5	.	15	TRBJ1-6
CASSLRTGSGYTF	TGTGCCAGCAGCCTCCGGACAGGGAGTGGCTACACCTTC	TRBD1	TRBV13	.	13	TRBJ1-2
CASSPGQNPDTQYF	TGCGCCAGCAGCCCCGGACAGAACCCAGATACGCAGTATTTT	.	TRBV4-3	.	14	TRBJ2-3
CASSSERDSYEQYF	TGTGCCAGCAGCTCTGAAAGGGACAGCTACGAGCAGTACTTC	TRBD1	TRBV5-4	.	14	TRBJ2-7
CASTSGDSHTF	TGTGCCAGCACCTCCGGGGACTCCCACACCTTC	.	TRBV6-6	.	11	TRBJ1-2
CASSSTGTAYSNQPQHF	TGTGCCAGCAGTTCAACCGGGACAGCCTATAGCAATCAGCCCCAGCATTTT	TRBD1	TRBV27	.	17	TRBJ1-5
CASSSGGQGAWGELFF	TGTGCCAGCAGCTCAGGAGGACAGGGCGCCTGGGGGGAGCTGTTTTTT	TRBD1	TRBV9	.	16	TRBJ2-2
CASRSGLAGYNEQFF	TGTGCCAGCAGATCGGGATTAGCGGGGTATAATGAGCAGTTCTTC	TRBD2	TRBV6-1	.	15	TRBJ2-1
CASSIAGGDQPQHF	TGTGCCAGTAGTATAGCAGGGGGTGATCAGCCCCAGCATTTT	TRBD1	TRBV19	.	14	TRBJ1-5
CASSKLGGYQPQHF	TGTGCCAGTAGTAAGTTGGGGGGGTATCAGCCCCAGCATTTT	.	TRBV19	.	14	TRBJ1-5
CASSFQGSPLHF	TGTGCCAGCAGTTTCCAAGGCTCACCCCTCCACTTT	.	TRBV27	.	12	TRBJ1-6
CASSLEGRSYNEQFF	TGTGCCAGCAGCTTGGAGGGACGAAGCTACAATGAGCAGTTCTTC	.	TRBV7-8	.	15	TRBJ2-1
CASSLARTGSDEQYF	TGTGCCAGCAGCTTAGCGAGGACAGGGAGCGACGAGCAGTACTTC	TRBD1	TRBV7-2	once	15	TRBJ2-7
CASNAGGSSQETQYF	TGTGCCAGTAACGCCGGGGGATCCTCACAAGAGACCCAGTACTTC	.	TRBV6-5	.	15	TRBJ2-5
CASSPLTGGELFF	TGTGCCAGCAGCCCTCTTACGGGCGGGGAGCTGTTTTTT	.	TRBV7-3	.	13	TRBJ2-2
CASSPLLGTGITDTQYF	TGTGCCAGCAGCCCGCTTTTAGGGACAGGGATCACAGATACGCAGTATTTT	TRBD1	TRBV7-2	.	17	TRBJ2-3
CASTDDSEKLFF	TGTGCCAGTACCGATGACAGTGAAAAACTGTTTTTT	.	TRBV19	.	12	TRBJ1-4
CASSTSGRRYNEQFF	TGTGCCAGCAGCACTAGCGGGCGGCGGTACAATGAGCAGTTCTTC	TRBD2	TRBV7-8	.	15	TRBJ2-1
CASSYSPGYSGNTIYF	TGTGCCAGCAGTTACTCGCCGGGGTACTCTGGAAACACCATATATTTT	.	TRBV6-5	few	16	TRBJ1-3
CASSEGGLQTNYGYTF	TGTGCCAGCAGTGAGGGCGGGCTACAAACTAACTATGGCTACACCTTC	.	TRBV2	.	16	TRBJ1-2
CASSGQRGDEQYF	TGTGCCAGCAGCGGACAGAGGGGCGACGAGCAGTACTTC	.	TRBV7-2	.	13	TRBJ2-7
CASSLRAALMNTEAFF	TGTGCCAGCAGTCTAAGGGCAGCTCTCATGAACACTGAAGCTTTCTTT	.	TRBV27	once	16	TRBJ1-1
CASSLLQGSYEQYF	TGTGCCAGCAGCTTGTTGCAGGGATCCTACGAGCAGTACTTC	.	TRBV5-8	.	14	TRBJ2-7
CASRLGGRNTEAFF	TGTGCCAGCAGACTAGGGGGTAGGAACACTGAAGCTTTCTTT	.	TRBV6-5	.	14	TRBJ1-1
CASSVDYRDFYGYTF	TGTGCCAGCAGCGTAGATTATCGGGACTTCTATGGCTACACCTTC	.	TRBV9	.	15	TRBJ1-2
CNATGDNEKLFF	TGCAACGCGACAGGGGATAATGAAAAACTGTTTTTT	TRBD1	TRBV29-1	once	12	TRBJ1-4
CASIKEGNSNQPQHF	TGTGCCAGCATTAAAGAAGGAAATAGCAATCAGCCCCAGCATTTT	.	TRBV6-1	.	15	TRBJ1-5
CASSLKGGTEAFF	TGTGCCAGCAGCCTAAAGGGAGGGACTGAAGCTTTCTTT	.	TRBV9	.	13	TRBJ1-1
CSVGNTGELFF	TGCAGCGTTGGCAACACCGGGGAGCTGTTTTTT	.	TRBV29-1	.	11	TRBJ2-2
CASSIAYEQYF	TGTGCCAGTAGTATAGCGTACGAGCAGTACTTC	.	TRBV19	.	11	TRBJ2-7
CASSSTGGREKLFF	TGTGCCAGCAGCTCGACAGGGGGCCGGGAAAAACTGTTTTTT	TRBD1	TRBV5-4	.	14	TRBJ1-4
CASSPGLANSGANVLTF	TGTGCCAGCAGTCCCGGACTAGCAAATTCGGGGGCCAACGTCCTGACTTTC	TRBD2	TRBV7-9	.	17	TRBJ2-6
CASSEDRVIETQYF	TGTGCCAGCAGTGAGGACAGGGTAATTGAGACCCAGTACTTC	TRBD1	TRBV6-1	.	14	TRBJ2-5
CASSLEEGRYGYTF	TGTGCCAGCAGCTTGGAGGAAGGGAGATATGGCTACACCTTC	.	TRBV5-5	.	14	TRBJ1-2
CASSSIPFYLTQYF	TGTGCCAGCAGCTCCATTCCCTTCTACCTTACGCAGTATTTT	.	TRBV5-8	.	14	TRBJ2-3
CASSSGSTDTQYF	TGCGCCAGCAGCTCCGGGTCCACAGATACGCAGTATTTT	.	TRBV5-1	.	13	TRBJ2-3
CASSQGDQPQHF	TGTGCCAGCAGCCAGGGGGATCAGCCCCAGCATTTT	TRBD1	TRBV6-1	.	12	TRBJ1-5
CASSPTTGAQTTGELFF	TGTGCCAGCTCACCAACCACAGGGGCCCAGACCACCGGGGAGCTGTTTTTT	TRBD1	TRBV18	once	17	TRBJ2-2
CTSSPLAGGPVNEQFF	TGCACCAGCAGCCCGTTAGCGGGGGGGCCCGTCAATGAGCAGTTCTTC	.	TRBV1	once	16	TRBJ2-1
CASRPGMKNTEAFF	TGTGCCAGCAGGCCAGGCATGAAGAACACTGAAGCTTTCTTT	.	TRBV7-9	.	14	TRBJ1-1
CASSVVGRETQYF	TGTGCCAGCAGCGTAGTGGGGAGAGAGACCCAGTACTTC	.	TRBV9	.	13	TRBJ2-5
CASSPEPSGHTGELFF	TGTGCCAGCAGCCCCGAACCTAGCGGTCACACCGGGGAGCTGTTTTTT	TRBD2	TRBV6-6	.	16	TRBJ2-2
CASTRTGSESTLHF	TGTGCCAGCACCCGGACAGGGAGTGAGTCCACCCTCCACTTT	TRBD1	TRBV27	.	14	TRBJ1-6
CASSQVAQRGNQPQHF	TGCGCCAGCAGCCAAGTGGCCCAACGCGGCAATCAGCCCCAGCATTTT	.	TRBV4-1	.	16	TRBJ1-5
CASRTGTGVTGELFF	TGTGCCAGCAGGACCGGGACAGGGGTAACCGGGGAGCTGTTTTTT	TRBD1	TRBV6-5	.	15	TRBJ2-2
CASSQEQGAGDYGYTF	TGCGCCAGCAGCCAAGAACAGGGAGCGGGAGACTATGGCTACACCTTC	.	TRBV4-3	.	16	TRBJ1-2
CASSPLSSGPEQYF	TGCGCCAGCAGCCCTCTAAGTTCGGGCCCCGAGCAGTACTTC	.	TRBV5-1	.	14	TRBJ2-7
CASSPTSLRRQRQGYTF	TGTGCCAGCAGCCCGACTTCCCTTCGACGACAGAGACAAGGCTACACCTTC	.	TRBV11-2	.	17	TRBJ1-2
CASSLTGLSNEKLFF	TGCGCCAGCAGCTTAACAGGGTTGTCTAATGAAAAACTGTTTTTT	.	TRBV5-1	.	15	TRBJ1-4
CASNGHIMNTEAFF	TGTGCCAGCAATGGGCACATCATGAACACTGAAGCTTTCTTT	.	TRBV6-6	.	14	TRBJ1-1
CASSLEPDPTDTQYF	TGTGCCAGCAGCTTAGAACCGGACCCCACAGATACGCAGTATTTT	.	TRBV11-3	.	15	TRBJ2-3